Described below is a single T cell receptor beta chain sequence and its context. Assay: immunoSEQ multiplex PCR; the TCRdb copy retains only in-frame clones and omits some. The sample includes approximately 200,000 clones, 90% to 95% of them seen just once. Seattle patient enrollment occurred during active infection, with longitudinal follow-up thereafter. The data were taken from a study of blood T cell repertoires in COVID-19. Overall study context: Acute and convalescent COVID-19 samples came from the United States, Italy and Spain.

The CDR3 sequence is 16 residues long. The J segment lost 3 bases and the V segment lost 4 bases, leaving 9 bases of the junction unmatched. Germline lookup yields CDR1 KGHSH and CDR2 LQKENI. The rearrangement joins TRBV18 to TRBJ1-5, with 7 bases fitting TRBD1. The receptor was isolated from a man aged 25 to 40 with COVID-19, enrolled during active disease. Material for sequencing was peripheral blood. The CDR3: CASSLFDRDNNQPQHF. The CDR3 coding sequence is TGTGCCAGCTCACTCTTTGACAGGGATAACAATCAGCCCCAGCATTTT. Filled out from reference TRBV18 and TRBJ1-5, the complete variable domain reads NAGVMQNPRHLVRRRGQEARLRCSPMKGHSHVYWYRQLPEEGLKFMVYLQKENIIDESGMPKERFSAEFPKEGPSILRIQQVVRGDSAAYFCASSLFDRDNNQPQHFGDGTRLSIL.